A selection of T cell receptor beta chains follows, all from one sample in a study of T cells in Graves' hyperthyroidism and ophthalmopathy. One entry per CDR3 protein, called by TCRdb with MiXCR from the multiplex PCR reads. The table records fewer than 650,000 distinct CDR3 sequences, roughly 14% of them present only once. The sequenced material came from blood. The receptors here all came from a woman aged 40 to 55 with Graves' ophthalmopathy. The conserved cysteine and the conserved F or W are not part of the CDR3 here.

J gene	V gene	CDR3 protein
TRBJ2-7	TRBV6-1	ASTGTSGSYEQY
TRBJ1-5	TRBV4-2	ASSQDQGSNQPQH
TRBJ2-7	TRBV4-1	ASSRSEGLDEQY
TRBJ2-5	TRBV2	ASSASGETQY
TRBJ1-1	TRBV5-1	ASSPLAGPNTEAF
TRBJ2-2	TRBV28	ASSFLLANTGELF
TRBJ1-1	TRBV30	AWNEGDTEAF
TRBJ2-4	TRBV20-1	SARPLEPFKNIQY
TRBJ1-5	TRBV6-2/TRBV6-3	ASSYSGRGRGQPQH
TRBJ2-7	TRBV7-2	ASSLAGAPSYEQY
TRBJ2-7	TRBV7-8	ASSLRVSEQY
TRBJ2-7	TRBV11-2	ASSSSLTGVEQY
TRBJ2-7	TRBV2	ASSDVTDPLYEQY
TRBJ2-4	TRBV4-3	ASSQDLAGGFDIQY
TRBJ1-1	TRBV7-9	ASSLVGTDTEAF
TRBJ2-5	TRBV5-1	ASSLVGLGSYQETQY
TRBJ2-5	TRBV6-1	ATQGPYQETQY
TRBJ2-7	TRBV12-3/TRBV12-4	ASSPLSGAYEQY
TRBJ1-5	TRBV28	ASSSLDNQPQH
TRBJ1-1	TRBV28	ASIPRHSNTEAF
TRBJ1-3	TRBV6-2/TRBV6-3	ASSYQGSGNTIY
TRBJ1-1	TRBV12-3/TRBV12-4	ATLDTEAF
TRBJ2-7	TRBV6-1	ASNRGEFYEQY
TRBJ2-7	TRBV6-1	ASSDAGTNRYEQY
TRBJ2-5	TRBV7-9	ASSLLAPEETQY
TRBJ1-2	TRBV11-3	ASSLGQAVGNGYT
TRBJ1-5	TRBV10-3	ATVDRGNQPQH
TRBJ1-5	TRBV7-6	ASSLATGDNQPQH
TRBJ1-1	TRBV7-2	ASSHTGPMNTEAF
TRBJ1-5	TRBV28	ASSFTGVYSNQPQH
TRBJ2-7	TRBV20-1	SARVLTGTGGEQY
TRBJ1-1	TRBV7-3	ASSLIGTGPNTEAF
TRBJ1-6	TRBV28	ASSPDVRIGSPLH
TRBJ1-2	TRBV11-1	ASSLSGTFYGYT
TRBJ2-5	TRBV12-3/TRBV12-4	ASTWTSGVLTQY
TRBJ1-1	TRBV28	ASSDSGGLEAF
TRBJ1-2	TRBV20-1	SARDSGQGYGYT
TRBJ2-6	TRBV30	AWTAGHEPSGANVLT
TRBJ1-1	TRBV12-3/TRBV12-4	ASLRPGGAEAF